This T cell receptor beta chain derives from a study of memory CD4+ T cells and cytomegalovirus serostatus. Whole-study context: This sample comes from healthy Belgian adults, 9 CMV seropositive, approximately 22 seronegative. Findings of the study overall: Repertoires predicted CMV serostatus with median bootstrapped AUC of about 0.96.

A remark on this clone: The antigen is not known.

V was trimmed by 4 bases and J by 3 bases, leaving 10 bases between them. CDR1 is SNHLY and CDR2 is FYNNEI in the germline V gene. The CDR3 runs to 14 residues. Single viable CD3+CD4+CD8-CD45RO+ cells were sorted as the memory CD4+ T cells. CMV serostatus came from serum IgG against pp150, pp28, p38, p52. Total CD4+ T cells were enriched by CD4 positive selection. Produced via immunoSEQ multiplex PCR; TCRdb's table is partial and in-frame only. The data show around 40,000 clones, about 73% seen once. The sequence derives from an adult in good health and CMV-seronegative. Sequenced material: memory CD4+ T cells from blood. This sequence joins TRBV2 and TRBJ1-5, with D uncertain. CDR3 region: CASSGERFNQPQHF. The DNA for the CDR3 is TGTGCCAGCAGTGGAGAGAGGTTCAATCAGCCCCAGCATTTT.